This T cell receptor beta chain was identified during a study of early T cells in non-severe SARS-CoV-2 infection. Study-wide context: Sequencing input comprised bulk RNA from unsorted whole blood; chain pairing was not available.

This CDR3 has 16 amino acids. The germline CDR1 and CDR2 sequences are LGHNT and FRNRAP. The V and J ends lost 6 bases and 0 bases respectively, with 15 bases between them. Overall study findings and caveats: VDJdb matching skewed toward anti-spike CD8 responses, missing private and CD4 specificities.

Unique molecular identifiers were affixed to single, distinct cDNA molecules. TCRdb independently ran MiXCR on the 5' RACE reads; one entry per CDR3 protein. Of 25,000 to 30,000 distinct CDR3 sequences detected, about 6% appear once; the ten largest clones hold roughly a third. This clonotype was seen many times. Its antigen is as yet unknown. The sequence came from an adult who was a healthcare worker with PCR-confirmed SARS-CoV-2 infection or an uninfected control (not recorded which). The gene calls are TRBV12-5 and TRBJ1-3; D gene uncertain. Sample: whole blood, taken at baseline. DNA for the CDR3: TGTGCTAGTGGGGCTCCGGGCCTATTCTCTGGAAACACCATATATTTT. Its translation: CASGAPGLFSGNTIYF.